This is a list of T cell receptor beta chains from one sample in a study of T cells expressing NK-cell markers. Each CDR3 protein gets one entry in TCRdb, which reprocessed the 5' RACE reads and gives no DNA. This listing includes 130,000 to 150,000 distinct CDR3 sequences. Material: blood T cells: a sorted CD56 or NKG2C T cell subset, CD4+ or CD8+ T cells, or bulk PBMC T cells (not recorded which). These receptors were collected from a man aged 18 to 29 in good health. The CDR3 runs from the conserved cysteine through the conserved F or W.

TRBV10-3	TRBJ2-2	CAIRTGEATGELFF
TRBV12-3/TRBV12-4	TRBJ2-3	CASSPTAREVIDTQYF
TRBV25-1	TRBJ2-1	CASSGGTPYNEQFF
TRBV9	TRBJ1-2	CASSVRSGYTF
TRBV12-3/TRBV12-4	TRBJ1-1	CASSFADVNTEAFF
TRBV7-9	TRBJ2-1	CASSSTGALYNEQFF
TRBV5-6	TRBJ2-7	CASSFSGSPYEQYF
TRBV11-2	TRBJ2-2	CASSLEQLTGELFF
TRBV6-2/TRBV6-3	TRBJ2-1	CASSYSIGGRINEQFF
TRBV4-1	TRBJ2-5	CASSQDRAGEETQYF
TRBV11-2	TRBJ1-5	CASSLYQGNQPQHF
TRBV27	TRBJ2-2	CASSPGQGALPELFF
TRBV28	TRBJ2-7	CASSHPSGSRHEQYF
TRBV24-1	TRBJ1-5	CATSSDRTSNQPQHF
TRBV3-1	TRBJ1-1	CASSQVGTSGGAFF
TRBV12-3/TRBV12-4	TRBJ1-5	CASSFRGGQPQHF
TRBV2	TRBJ1-5	CASSGEALSNQPQHF
TRBV12-3/TRBV12-4	TRBJ2-1	CASSLGKRTGGYNEQFF